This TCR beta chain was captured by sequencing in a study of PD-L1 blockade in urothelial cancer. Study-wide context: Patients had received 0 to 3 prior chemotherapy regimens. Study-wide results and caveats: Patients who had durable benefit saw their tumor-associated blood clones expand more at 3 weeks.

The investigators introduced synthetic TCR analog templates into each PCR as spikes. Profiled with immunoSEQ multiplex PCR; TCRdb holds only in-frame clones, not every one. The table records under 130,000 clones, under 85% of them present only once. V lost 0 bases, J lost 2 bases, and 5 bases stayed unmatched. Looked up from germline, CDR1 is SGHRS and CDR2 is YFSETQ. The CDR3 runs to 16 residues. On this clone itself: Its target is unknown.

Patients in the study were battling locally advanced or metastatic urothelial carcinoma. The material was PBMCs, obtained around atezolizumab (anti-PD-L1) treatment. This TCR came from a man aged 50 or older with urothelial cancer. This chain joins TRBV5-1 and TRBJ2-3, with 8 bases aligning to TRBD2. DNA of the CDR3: TGCGCCAGCAGCTTGGGGACTAGCCCACACACAGATACGCAGTATTTT. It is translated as CASSLGTSPHTDTQYF.